A selection of T cell receptor beta chains follows, all from one sample in a study of blood T cell repertoires in COVID-19. Sequenced by immunoSEQ multiplex PCR; TCRdb stores in-frame clones only, minus some. The sample has 53,000 or so clones, about three quarters seen once. The sequencing sample was made of peripheral blood. The receptors were sampled from a man aged 70 or older with active or convalescent COVID-19. The CDR3 runs from the conserved cysteine through the conserved F or W. A D gene is named only where the DNA matches it firmly. Clone size is stated in some rows and not others, as once, few, many or a class when expanded.

v_call	clone_size	d_call	j_call	cdr3_nt	cdr3_aa
TRBV2	.	TRBD1	TRBJ2-1	TGTGCCAGCGGGGACAGGGCCGCCTACAATGAGCAGTTCTTC	CASGDRAAYNEQFF
TRBV6-5	.	TRBD1	TRBJ2-7	TGTGCCAGCAGACGGACAGGGGCGGGGGAGCAGTACTTC	CASRRTGAGEQYF
TRBV24-1	few	TRBD2	TRBJ2-1	TGTGCCACCCGGACTAGCGGGAGGGGCAATGAGCAGTTCTTC	CATRTSGRGNEQFF
TRBV9	.	TRBD2	TRBJ2-3	TGTGCCAGCAGCATACCCGGACTAGCGGGGGCAGATACGCAGTATTTT	CASSIPGLAGADTQYF
TRBV6-5	.	TRBD1	TRBJ1-4	TGTGCCAGCAGTATTGACAGGGCAACTAATGAAAAACTGTTTTTT	CASSIDRATNEKLFF
TRBV5-1	.	.	TRBJ2-7	TGCGCCAGCAGCTTGCGAACAGGGGACTTCTACGAGCAGTACTTC	CASSLRTGDFYEQYF
TRBV5-1	.	TRBD1	TRBJ1-1	TGCGCCAGCAGCTTGGGAAGCACAGGGGGAACGCTAAAGAACACTGAAGCTTTCTTT	CASSLGSTGGTLKNTEAFF
TRBV28	.	TRBD1	TRBJ2-1	TGTGCCAGCAACCCCTGGGGACAGGGGGATAAGGGTGAGCAGTTCTTC	CASNPWGQGDKGEQFF
TRBV7-3	.	.	TRBJ2-7	TGTGCCAGCAGCTTAAATTACGGTTCACAGTACGAGCAGTACTTC	CASSLNYGSQYEQYF
TRBV10-3	once	.	TRBJ1-1	TGTGCCATCAGAGAACAGGGCGCGAACACTGAAGCTTTCTTT	CAIREQGANTEAFF
TRBV6-5	few	TRBD1	TRBJ1-1	TGTGCCACCCGGGGCAGGGGGCTGCGCACTGAAGCTTTCTTT	CATRGRGLRTEAFF
TRBV7-2	.	.	TRBJ2-5	TGTGCCAGCAGCTTATTCGGGGTTGAGACCCAGTACTTC	CASSLFGVETQYF
TRBV30	.	.	TRBJ1-1	TGTGCTTTGAGAGGAGTTGGGAACACTGAAGCTTTCTTT	CALRGVGNTEAFF
TRBV11-2	many	TRBD1	TRBJ1-2	TGTGCCAGCAGCCCCGGGACAGGGAGTGACTACACCTTC	CASSPGTGSDYTF
TRBV2	.	.	TRBJ2-3	TGTGCCAGCAAGGGGTACGGCACAGATACGCAGTATTTT	CASKGYGTDTQYF
TRBV2	.	.	TRBJ2-7	TGTGCCGGGGGCGGCCTCTACGAGCAGTACTTC	CAGGGLYEQYF
TRBV7-8	.	.	TRBJ1-5	TGTGCCAGCAGCTTAGTCCGAGGCGTCCCCCGGGATAGCAATCAGCCCCAGCATTTT	CASSLVRGVPRDSNQPQHF
TRBV15	few	TRBD1	TRBJ2-7	TGTGCCACCAGCCGGGACAGGGGAGCCTACGAGCAGTACTTC	CATSRDRGAYEQYF
TRBV2	.	TRBD1	TRBJ1-6	TGTGCCAGCAGCCTCACAGGGGATTATTCACCCCTCCACTTT	CASSLTGDYSPLHF
TRBV12-5	.	.	TRBJ2-2	TGTGCTAGTACAGTTATCAACACCGGGGAGCTGTTTTTT	CASTVINTGELFF
TRBV6-5	few	.	TRBJ2-3	TGTGCCAGCAGTAACGTGGACAGTTCAACAGATACGCAGTATTTT	CASSNVDSSTDTQYF
TRBV23-1	.	.	TRBJ1-1	TGCGCCAGCAGTCAATCCCGCGGGAGAACTGAAGCTTTCTTT	CASSQSRGRTEAFF
TRBV14	.	TRBD2	TRBJ2-5	TGTGCCAGCAGCAACGGGGTAGCGGGTAACCAAGAGACCCAGTACTTC	CASSNGVAGNQETQYF
TRBV10-2	.	.	TRBJ2-3	TGCGCCAGCAGGGGCTTGAGCACAGATACGCAGTATTTT	CASRGLSTDTQYF
TRBV19	.	.	TRBJ1-2	TGTGCCAGTAGCCCAATACCCCGGGACTATGGCTACACCTTC	CASSPIPRDYGYTF
TRBV3-1/TRBV3-2	few	.	TRBJ2-7	TGTGCCAGCAGCCTCGGTGGTAGCGCAGCCTACGAGCAGTACTTC	CASSLGGSAAYEQYF
TRBV18	.	TRBD1	TRBJ2-7	TGTGCCAGCTCACCACGCTCCGGGACAGGGGGCTACGAGCAGTACTTC	CASSPRSGTGGYEQYF
TRBV12-3/TRBV12-4	.	.	TRBJ1-5	TGTGCCAGCAGTCCTCCGGGGGGGCCCCAGCATTTT	CASSPPGGPQHF
TRBV30	.	.	TRBJ1-5	TGTGCCTGGAGTGTTTCCCGGACACTTCGCGGGGGCAATCAGCCCCAGCATTTT	CAWSVSRTLRGGNQPQHF
TRBV7-9	.	.	TRBJ1-1	TGTGCCAGCAGCTCCCTATTTGGGGGGGGGACTGAAGCTTTCTTT	CASSSLFGGGTEAFF
TRBV9	once	.	TRBJ2-2	TGTGCCAGCAGCCCCCGGGGGATCGGCGGGGAGCTGTTTTTT	CASSPRGIGGELFF
TRBV6-2/TRBV6-3	.	.	TRBJ2-4	TGTGCCAGCAGTAGGGAGCCTAATCTAGCCAAAAACATTCAGTACTTC	CASSREPNLAKNIQYF